This T cell receptor beta chain was captured by sequencing in a study of T cell responses to AZD1222 COVID-19 vaccine. Study-wide points: The sample set comprised mostly white British donors with more females, and clonal diversity was possibly underestimated. Mapped onto spike, vaccine-associated CD4 TCRs spanned it and were dominant at 160-218 and 743-854.

The assay was immunoSEQ multiplex PCR, and TCRdb's table has in-frame clones only and misses some. The sample has fewer than 150,000 clones, 85% to 90% seen once. Turning to this clone: Antigen: not known.

The sample in question was peripheral blood, obtained on day 0 of AZD1222 vaccination. The receptor comes from an adult in good health.

CDR3 nucleotides: TGCGCCAGCAGCTCGCGGGGGAGCGGGAGCGTCTATGAGCAGTTCTTC. Residues: CASSSRGSGSVYEQFF. J is TRBJ2-1 and V is TRBV5-1; TRBD2 matches at 8 bases. Germline V gene sequence: CDR1 SGHRS, CDR2 YFSETQ. The CDR3 runs 16 residues. V lost 3 bases, J lost 8 bases, and 13 bases stayed unmatched.